This paragraph covers one T cell receptor (beta chain) sequence. The antigen remains unidentified. The data originate from a study of cytotoxic CD8 clonotypes in ibrutinib-treated CLL. Study in general: Samples yielded averages of hundreds of thousands of productive templates and more than 90,000 productive rearrangements. General study points: In comparison with age-matched healthy donors, baseline clonality was higher and tracked circulating CD8+ T-cell counts. Contraction or stability on treatment was seen for public clonotypes, which were uncommon.

Clones were read by immunoSEQ multiplex PCR, and TCRdb kept only the in-frame ones, dropping some. Among about 97,000 clones listed, roughly 80% were seen once. The CDR3 spans 14 residues. V was trimmed by 6 bases and J by 10 bases, leaving 19 bases between them. Germline V gene data show CDR1 as SNHLY and CDR2 as FYNNEI. The rearrangement links TRBV2 to TRBJ1-5; D is ambiguous. This TCR came from a human donor with chronic lymphocytic leukemia. The sample was PBMCs, taken after 24 months of ibrutinib treatment. In DNA, the CDR3 is TGTGCCAGCAGCTTCTACGAATCAGCCAGACCCCAGCATTTT. It is translated as CASSFYESARPQHF.